These 6 T cell receptor beta chains were sequenced from one sample in a study of T cells in Graves' hyperthyroidism and ophthalmopathy. There were TCR beta CDR3 regions amplified from RNA transcripts. The TCR CDR3 first-round RT-PCR relied on the HTBI primer set. TCRdb re-called the multiplex PCR reads through MiXCR, storing one row per CDR3 protein. The table lists more than 550,000 distinct CDR3 sequences, roughly 46% of them singletons, with 6.5% to 9% in the top ten. The sample comprised peripheral blood or thyroid tissue (not recorded which). The receptors derive from an adult man with Graves' disease, either hyperthyroidism or ophthalmopathy (not recorded which).

In its sample, this clonotype was seen once. The chain has TRBV7-9 and TRBJ2-6; 9 bases align to TRBD1. The germline gives CDR1 SEHNR, CDR2 FQNEAQ (reference sequence). Trimming cost V 2 bases and J 2 bases; bases outside gene matches: 7. This CDR3 is built from 18 residues. The CDR3 nucleotides are TGTGCCAGCAGCTTACCCGGGACAGGGAGCGCTGGGGCCAACGTCCTGACTTTC. This translates into CASSLPGTGSAGANVLTF.

This clonotype has a count of ten or more. The chain employs TRBV2 and TRBJ1-2; 7 bases line up with TRBD1. Germline values: CDR1 SNHLY, CDR2 FYNNEI. J was trimmed by 8 bases and V by 7 bases; bases with no gene match: 13. This CDR3 comprises 14 residues. CDR3 sequence (DNA): TGTGCCAGCATGTCGGCAGGGGGTACGGGGGGCTACACCTTC. It encodes CASMSAGGTGGYTF.

Remarks on this clonotype: A much larger clonotype is one base distant, so this may be a read error. V and J are TRBV12-3 or TRBV12-4 and TRBJ1-4, with 8 bases matching TRBD1. The CDR3 has 13 amino acids. The ends lost 4 bases at V and 7 bases at J; junction bases unmatched: 2. The CDR3 is CASSWTGREKLFF. CDR3 coding DNA: TGTGCCAGCAGTTGGACAGGGCGTGAAAAACTGTTTTTT.

Note on this clonotype: One junction end does not reproduce the germline sequence, and a read error may be involved. The V call is TRBV9, the J call TRBJ2-7, with TRBD2 matching over 10 bases. The CDR3 is 17 amino acids. The germline V gene encodes CDR1 SGDLS and CDR2 YYNGEE. The CDR3 sequence is CASSVLASAGGLNEQYF. The CDR3 DNA reads as TGCGCCAGCAGTGTGCTCGCCTCAGCGGGGGGGCTCAACGAGCAGTACTTC.

This clonotype came up many times. The chain recombines TRBV7-9 with TRBJ2-5; D is unclear. The germline V gene has CDR1 SEHNR and CDR2 FQNEAQ (reference sequence). Between the trimmed V and J ends, which lost 1 base and 2 bases, there was a span of 11 bases. CDR3 length: 15 residues. The DNA for the CDR3 is TGTGCCAGCAGCTTAGTCTGGGAAATACAAGAGACCCAGTACTTC. The encoded protein is CASSLVWEIQETQYF.

With regard to this clonotype: Being one base from a much bigger clone, this may be a read error. The chain combines TRBV7-8 with TRBJ2-7; TRBD2 aligns across 7 bases. Germline V gene lookup returns CDR1 SGHVS and CDR2 FQNEAQ. This CDR3 is 15 amino acids long. The CDR3 loop is CASRLGRGLTYEQYF. The CDR3 coding sequence is TGTGCCAGCCGCTTAGGGAGGGGACTCACCTACGAGCAGTACTTC. The full variable domain, rest sourced from reference TRBV7-8 and TRBJ2-7, is GAGVSQSPRYKVAKRGQDVALRCDPISGHVSLFWYQQALGQGPEFLTYFQNEAQLDKSGLPSDRFFAERPEGSVSTLKIQRTQQEDSAVYLCASRLGRGLTYEQYFGPGTRLTVT.